This TCR beta chain was captured in a study of T cells of healthy individuals. This clonotype was counted between two and nine times. CDR3 size: 14 residues. Germline V gene lookup returns CDR1 SGHTS and CDR2 YDEGEE. Trimming pared 2 bases from V and 6 bases from J, leaving 13 bases between. TCRdb called the 5' RACE reads again in MiXCR, with one record for every CDR3 protein. The repertoire has around 53,000 distinct CDR3 sequences, about 14% of them found once; the top ten carry about 16%. The sequence was collected from a human donor in good health. The rearrangement links TRBV5-8 to TRBJ2-3; D unclear. CDR3 amino acids: CASSFYSSSDTQYF. The DNA for the CDR3 is TGTGCCAGCAGCTTCTATAGTTCATCGGATACGCAGTATTTT. Full variable domain (outside the CDR3, taken from reference TRBV5-8 and TRBJ2-3): EAGVTQSPTHLIKTRGQQATLRCSPISGHTSVYWYQQALGLGLQFLLWYDEGEERNRGNFPPRFSGRQFPNYSSELNVNALELEDSALYLCASSFYSSSDTQYFGPGTRLTVL.